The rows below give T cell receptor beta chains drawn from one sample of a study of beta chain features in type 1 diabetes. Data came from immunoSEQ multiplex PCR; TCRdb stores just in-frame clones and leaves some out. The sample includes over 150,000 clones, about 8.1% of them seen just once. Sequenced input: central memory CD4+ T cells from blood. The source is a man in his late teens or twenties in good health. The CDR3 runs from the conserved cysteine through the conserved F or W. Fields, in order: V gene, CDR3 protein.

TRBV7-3	CASSSTGVAQYF
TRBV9	CASSVGAGGPGETQYF
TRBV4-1	CASSPVTSGSALTDTQYF
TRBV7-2	CASSLTSDNNEQFF
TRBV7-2	CASSPTDSGNTIYF
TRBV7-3	CASSLNGGALGETQYF
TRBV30	CAWSVGGGPSETQYF
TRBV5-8	CASSRVGGPEAFF
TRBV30	CAWSVSAGAGKLFF
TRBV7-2	CASSLQADTDTQYF
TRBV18	CASSPSGTSGIYEQYF
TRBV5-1	CASTGTDTQYF
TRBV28	CASRDQGEALRQPQHF
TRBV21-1	CASSNPAKETQYF
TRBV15	CATSRDTTHGYTF
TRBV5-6	CASSADLAGLYEQYF
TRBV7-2	CASSLTGGLAKNIQYF
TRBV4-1	CASSQDGGLAEGSSYEQYF
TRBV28	CASTGETQYF
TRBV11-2	CASSFRRTIHEQFF
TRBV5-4	CASSLDRVLTGELFF
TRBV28	CASSFQGGSEKLFF
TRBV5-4	CASSLGSGRTDTQYF
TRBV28	CASSLREYGYTF
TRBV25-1	CASSQYRGPGEKLFF
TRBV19	CASSIGDRAYEQYF